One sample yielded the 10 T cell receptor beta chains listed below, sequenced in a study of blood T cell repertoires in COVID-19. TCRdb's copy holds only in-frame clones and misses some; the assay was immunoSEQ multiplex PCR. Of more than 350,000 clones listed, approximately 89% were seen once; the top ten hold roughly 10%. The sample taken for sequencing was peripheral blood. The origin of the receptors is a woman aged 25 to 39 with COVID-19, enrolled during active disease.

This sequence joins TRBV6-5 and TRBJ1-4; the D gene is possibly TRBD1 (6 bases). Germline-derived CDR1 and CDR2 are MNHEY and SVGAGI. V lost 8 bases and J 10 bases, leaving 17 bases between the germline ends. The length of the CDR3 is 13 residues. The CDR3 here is CASRDRSNGKLFF. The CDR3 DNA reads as TGTGCCAGCCGCGACAGGAGTAACGGAAAACTGTTTTTT.

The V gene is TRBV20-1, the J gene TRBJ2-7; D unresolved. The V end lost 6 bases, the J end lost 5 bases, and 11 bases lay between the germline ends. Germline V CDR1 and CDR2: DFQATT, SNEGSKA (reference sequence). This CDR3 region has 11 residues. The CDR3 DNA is TGCAGTGCCGTTATTAACAACGAGCAGTACTTC. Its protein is CSAVINNEQYF.

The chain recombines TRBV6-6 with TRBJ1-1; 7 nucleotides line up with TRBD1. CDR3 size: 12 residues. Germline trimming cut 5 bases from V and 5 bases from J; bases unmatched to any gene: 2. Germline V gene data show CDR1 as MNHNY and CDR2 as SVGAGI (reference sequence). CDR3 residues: CASSTGVTEAFF. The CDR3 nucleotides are TGTGCCAGCAGTACAGGGGTGACTGAAGCTTTCTTT.

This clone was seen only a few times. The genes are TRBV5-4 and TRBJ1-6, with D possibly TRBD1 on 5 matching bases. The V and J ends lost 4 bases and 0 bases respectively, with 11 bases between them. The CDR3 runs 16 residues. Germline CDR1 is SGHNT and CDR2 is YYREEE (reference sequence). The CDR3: CASSLDSSSYNSPLHF. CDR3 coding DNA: TGTGCCAGCAGCCTCGACAGTAGCTCCTATAATTCACCCCTCCACTTT.

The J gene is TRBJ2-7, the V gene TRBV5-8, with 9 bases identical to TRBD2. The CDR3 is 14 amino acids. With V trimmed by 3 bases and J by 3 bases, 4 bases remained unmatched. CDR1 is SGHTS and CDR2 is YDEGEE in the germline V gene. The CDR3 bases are TGTGCCAGCAGCTGGGCGGGAGGGATCTACGAGCAGTACTTC. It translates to CASSWAGGIYEQYF.

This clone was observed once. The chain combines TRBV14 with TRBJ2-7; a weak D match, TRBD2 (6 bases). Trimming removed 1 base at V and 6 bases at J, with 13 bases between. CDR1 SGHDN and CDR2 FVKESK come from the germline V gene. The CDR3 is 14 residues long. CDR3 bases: TGTGCCAGCAGCCAAGCTCTCGGAGGGGTCGAGCAGTACTTC. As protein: CASSQALGGVEQYF. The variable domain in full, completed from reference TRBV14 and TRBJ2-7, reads EAGVTQFPSHSVIEKGQTVTLRCDPISGHDNLYWYRRVMGKEIKFLLHFVKESKQDESGMPNNRFLAERTGGTYSTLKVQPAELEDSGVYFCASSQALGGVEQYFGPGTRLTVT.

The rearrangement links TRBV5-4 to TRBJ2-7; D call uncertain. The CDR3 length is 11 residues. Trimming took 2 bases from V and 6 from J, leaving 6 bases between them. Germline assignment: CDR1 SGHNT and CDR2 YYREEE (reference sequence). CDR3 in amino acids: CASSFVVEQYF. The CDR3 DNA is TGTGCCAGCAGCTTCGTTGTCGAGCAGTACTTC. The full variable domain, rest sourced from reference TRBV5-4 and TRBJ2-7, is ETGVTQSPTHLIKTRGQQVTLRCSSQSGHNTVSWYQQALGQGPQFIFQYYREEENGRGNFPPRFSGLQFPNYSSELNVNALELDDSALYLCASSFVVEQYFGPGTRLTVT.

Written as DNA, the CDR3 is TGTGCCAGCAGCCGCCTCCGCGAGAGAGCTTTCTTT. The encoded protein is CASSRLRERAFF. The genes are TRBV9 and TRBJ1-1; D gene unclear. The CDR3 sequence is 12 residues long. The germline V gene has CDR1 SGDLS and CDR2 YYNGEE. The V gene lost 4 bases and the J gene lost 10 bases, with 14 bases spanning the gap.

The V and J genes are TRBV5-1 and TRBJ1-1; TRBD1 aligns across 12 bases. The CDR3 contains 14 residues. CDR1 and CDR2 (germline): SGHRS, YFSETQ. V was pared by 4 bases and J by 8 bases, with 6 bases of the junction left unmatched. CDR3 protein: CASSPGQGAEEAFF. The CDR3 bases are TGCGCCAGCAGCCCGGGACAGGGGGCGGAGGAAGCTTTCTTT.

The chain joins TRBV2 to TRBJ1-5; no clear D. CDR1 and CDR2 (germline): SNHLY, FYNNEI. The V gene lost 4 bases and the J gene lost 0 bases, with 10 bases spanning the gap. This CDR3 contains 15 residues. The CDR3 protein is CASSGRRGSNQPQHF. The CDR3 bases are TGTGCCAGCAGTGGACGCCGAGGTAGCAATCAGCCCCAGCATTTT.